The following is a T cell receptor beta chain sequence with its context. Its target is not known. Profiling relied on immunoSEQ multiplex PCR, and the TCRdb table lists in-frame clones only, not all of them. This table holds more than 35,000 clones, roughly 77% found once. The data were taken from a study of T cell responses to AZD1222 COVID-19 vaccine. General study points: Across spike, vaccine-associated CD4 TCRs were found, dominant at 160-218 and 743-854.

CDR3 length: 15 amino acids. The V and J ends lost 3 bases and 0 bases respectively, with 9 bases between them. The V gene's germline CDR1 is SGDLS and CDR2 YYNGEE. The clonotype originates from an adult who received the MenACWY meningococcal vaccine as a control. Sample: peripheral blood, taken 28 days after the second dose of the MenACWY control vaccine. The chain couples TRBV9 to TRBJ2-2; no definite D call. The CDR3 sequence is CASSAYTTNTGELFF. CDR3 DNA: TGTGCCAGCAGCGCATATACAACGAACACCGGGGAGCTGTTTTTT.